The 27 T cell receptor beta chains presented below share a single source sample, sequenced in a study of cytomegalovirus exposure and HLA in healthy donors. The PCR contained 60 Vbeta and 13 Jbeta primers. The data were produced by immunoSEQ multiplex PCR, yet TCRdb's version contains in-frame clones alone and is incomplete. The sample holds more than 65,000 clones; more than 70% are singletons and the top ten take 2.5% to 3.5%. Material: PBMCs. These receptors originate from a middle-aged man in good health and CMV-seronegative.

The V gene is TRBV27, the J gene TRBJ2-7, with 9 bases matching TRBD1. After removal of 3 bases from V and 1 base from J, the junction contained 10 bases not matched to a gene. The CDR3 length is 17 residues. Germline V lookup: CDR1 MNHEY, CDR2 SMNVEV (reference sequence). Written as DNA, the CDR3 is TGTGCCAGCAGTTTTACAGGGGGCCAGGCCATTTCCTACGAGCAGTACTTC. Translation: CASSFTGGQAISYEQYF.

The J gene is TRBJ1-2, the V gene TRBV6-1; perhaps TRBD1 as D (5 bases). The length of the CDR3 is 14 residues. Trimming left V 0 bases short and J 4 bases short, with 9 bases between. The germline CDR1 and CDR2 sequences are MNHNS and SASEGT. The CDR3: CASSEAHRSYGYTF. CDR3 bases: TGTGCCAGCAGTGAAGCCCACAGGAGCTATGGCTACACCTTC.

V and J are TRBV30 and TRBJ1-1; D gene unclear. This CDR3 comprises 12 residues. Trimming shortened V by 0 bases and J by 8 bases, and 10 bases separated the two germline ends. Germline V CDR1 and CDR2: GTSNPN, SVGIG (reference sequence). CDR3 region: CAWSVLRSEAFF. The CDR3 DNA reads as TGTGCCTGGAGTGTACTTCGGAGCGAAGCTTTCTTT.

The gene calls are TRBV5-6 and TRBJ1-5, with D hard to call. The CDR3 consists of 12 residues. Germline V gene data show CDR1 as SGHDT and CDR2 as YYEEEE. V lost 2 bases and J 5 bases, leaving 5 bases between the germline ends. The CDR3, as DNA: TGTGCCAGCAGCTTTTCGGATCAGCCCCAGCATTTT. As protein: CASSFSDQPQHF.

The sample holds a few counts of this clone. CDR3 DNA sequence: TGTGCCAGCAGCTTGGGGACAGGGGGCTACGAGCAGTACTTC. Protein sequence: CASSLGTGGYEQYF. The chain couples TRBV5-4 to TRBJ2-7; 10 bases match TRBD1. The CDR3 consists of 14 residues. J lost 3 bases, V lost 0 bases, and 0 bases had no gene match. In germline, CDR1 is SGHNT, CDR2 YYREEE (reference sequence).

This chain links TRBV7-9 with TRBJ2-5; the match to TRBD1 covers 7 bases. CDR1 is SEHNR and CDR2 is FQNEAQ in the germline V gene (reference sequence). The CDR3 extends over 12 amino acids. V lost 9 bases to trimming and J lost 6 bases; unmatched junction nucleotides: 7. The CDR3 loop reads CASITGEQTQYF. CDR3 nucleotide sequence: TGTGCCAGTATAACAGGGGAGCAGACCCAGTACTTC.

The count of this clone is one. V gene TRBV4-1 combines with J gene TRBJ2-7; a weak D match, TRBD1 (6 bases). The germline V gene has CDR1 MGHRA and CDR2 YSYEKL. V was pared by 0 bases and J by 7 bases, with 10 bases between. This CDR3 region has 13 residues. CDR3 DNA: TGCGCCAGCAGCCAAGATCCCCAGGGGGAGCAGTACTTC. Protein product: CASSQDPQGEQYF.

This clone is medium-sized within its sample. The CDR3 spells CASSLRDSASGANVLTF. The CDR3 bases are TGTGCCAGCAGCTTGCGGGACAGTGCCTCTGGGGCCAACGTCCTGACTTTC. J is TRBJ2-6 and V is TRBV5-4, with 7 bases identical to TRBD1. This CDR3 is built from 17 residues. The germline CDR1 and CDR2 sequences are SGHNT and YYREEE (reference sequence). The ends lost 1 base at V and 0 bases at J; junction bases unmatched: 4.

The chain combines TRBV13 with TRBJ2-1; 7 bases align to TRBD2. The CDR3 runs 15 residues. The ends lost 8 bases at V and 0 bases at J; junction bases unmatched: 7. Germline assignment: CDR1 PRHDT and CDR2 FYEKMQ (reference sequence). Written as DNA, the CDR3 is TGTGCCAGCCCCGGGGGGTCGGGCTCCTACAATGAGCAGTTCTTC. The encoded protein is CASPGGSGSYNEQFF.

The chain is built from TRBV19 and TRBJ2-3, with D tentatively TRBD1 (6 bases). V lost 7 bases and J 2 bases, leaving 10 bases between the germline ends. Germline lookup yields CDR1 LNHDA and CDR2 SQIVND (reference sequence). CDR3 length: 13 amino acids. In nucleotides, the CDR3 is TGTGCCAGTATCCACAGGGACACAGATACGCAGTATTTT. This translates into CASIHRDTDTQYF.

J is TRBJ2-5 and V is TRBV6-1; maybe TRBD2 (5 bases). Trimming removed 4 bases at V and 4 bases at J, with 16 bases between. Germline CDR1 reads MNHNS; CDR2 reads SASEGT. CDR3 length equals 15 residues. The CDR3 bases are TGTGCCAGCAGTGCAGGTGACGGGGTAGGAGAGACCCAGTACTTC. It codes for CASSAGDGVGETQYF.

V is TRBV5-4 and J is TRBJ2-7; TRBD2 matches at 10 bases. There are 15 residues in the CDR3. Looked up from germline, CDR1 is SGHNT and CDR2 is YYREEE (reference sequence). Germline trimming cut 4 bases from V and 2 bases from J; bases unmatched to any gene: 6. CDR3 bases: TGTGCCAGCAGCGGTCCAGGACTAGCGGCCTACGAGCAGTACTTC. It codes for CASSGPGLAAYEQYF.

This clone was recorded once. The rearrangement joins TRBV27 to TRBJ2-3; perhaps TRBD2 as D (7 bases). This CDR3 has 17 residues. Trimming pared 3 bases from V and 1 base from J, leaving 17 bases between. Germline assignment: CDR1 MNHEY and CDR2 SMNVEV (reference sequence). The chain's CDR3 is CASSLPFQGRGTDTQYF. The CDR3 nucleotides read TGTGCCAGCAGTTTGCCTTTCCAGGGGAGGGGCACAGATACGCAGTATTTT.

The chain employs TRBV6-1 and TRBJ2-3; 9 bases are shared with TRBD2. The germline CDR1 and CDR2 sequences are MNHNS and SASEGT. The ends lost 2 bases at V and 4 bases at J; junction bases unmatched: 4. CDR3 size: 15 residues. The CDR3: CASSEQAGGADTQYF. CDR3 nucleotide sequence: TGTGCCAGCAGTGAACAGGCGGGGGGGGCAGATACGCAGTATTTT.

V and J are TRBV5-6 and TRBJ1-1; TRBD1 matches 8 bases. Per germline, CDR1 SGHDT and CDR2 YYEEEE. V was clipped by 2 bases and J by 5 bases; unmatched bases: 2. The CDR3 runs to 13 residues. CDR3 DNA: TGTGCCAGCAGCTTCTGGACAGGGACTGAAGCTTTCTTT. Its protein is CASSFWTGTEAFF.

This chain uses TRBV18 with TRBJ1-3; TRBD1 matches 7 bases. Germline V gene sequence: CDR1 KGHSH, CDR2 LQKENI. V lost 6 bases to trimming and J lost 1 base; unmatched junction nucleotides: 9. The CDR3 is 16 amino acids. CDR3 nucleotides: TGTGCCAGCTCCCCCGGGACAGCCACTTCTGGAAACACCATATATTTT. It yields the protein CASSPGTATSGNTIYF.

The chain joins TRBV6-5 to TRBJ2-7; no firm D call. Germline CDR1 MNHEY, CDR2 SVGAGI. Trimming cost V 4 bases and J 0 bases, with 10 bases left between them. There are 14 residues in the CDR3. The CDR3 coding sequence is TGTGCCAGCAGTTCCAGGTGGTTCTCCTACGAGCAGTACTTC. Encoded protein: CASSSRWFSYEQYF.

This chain joins TRBV7-9 and TRBJ1-1; possible D gene TRBD1, 5 bases. V was clipped by 3 bases and J by 0 bases, with 8 bases between them. The germline gives CDR1 SEHNR, CDR2 FQNEAQ (reference sequence). The CDR3 extends over 14 amino acids. CDR3 loop: CASSLTDMNTEAFF. The DNA of the CDR3 is TGTGCCAGCAGCTTGACGGACATGAACACTGAAGCTTTCTTT.

This chain uses TRBV6-5 with TRBJ1-1, with TRBD1 matching 8 bases. The CDR3 consists of 15 residues. With 5 bases clipped from V and 4 bases from J, the junction kept 9 bases outside the gene matches. Germline lookup yields CDR1 MNHEY and CDR2 SVGAGI. CDR3 amino acids: CASSKNGQGGTEAFF. The CDR3 DNA sequence: TGTGCCAGCAGTAAGAACGGACAGGGTGGCACTGAAGCTTTCTTT.

V is TRBV18 and J is TRBJ2-1; TRBD1 matches 8 bases. Germline V lookup: CDR1 KGHSH, CDR2 LQKENI. This CDR3 has 14 residues. J was trimmed by 9 bases and V by 2 bases; bases with no gene match: 6. Here the CDR3 reads CASSPSYRGIEQFF. The CDR3 nucleotides are TGTGCCAGCTCACCATCTTACAGGGGGATTGAGCAGTTCTTC.

V and J are TRBV7-2 and TRBJ2-1; TRBD1 matches 9 bases. The germline V gene has CDR1 SGHTA and CDR2 FQGNSA. J lost 8 bases, V lost 5 bases, and 7 bases had no gene match. The CDR3 spans 14 residues. The CDR3 bases are TGTGCCAGCAGCCCGGGGACAGGGCGCGATGAGCAGTTCTTC. As protein: CASSPGTGRDEQFF.

This chain connects TRBV19 to TRBJ1-2, with a weak D call TRBD1 (5 bases). Germline V CDR1 and CDR2: LNHDA, SQIVND (reference sequence). The CDR3 runs to 15 residues. Deletions cut 7 bases from V and 8 bases from J, with 23 bases between. DNA for the CDR3: TGTGCCAGTAAAGAAGTGTGGGAGGGGATGGAGGGCTACACCTTC. This gives the protein CASKEVWEGMEGYTF. The full variable domain, with the rest looked up from reference TRBV19 and TRBJ1-2, is DGGITQSPKYLFRKEGQNVTLSCEQNLNHDAMYWYRQDPGQGLRLIYYSQIVNDFQKGDIAEGYSVSREKKESFPLTVTSAQKNPTAFYLCASKEVWEGMEGYTFGSGTRLTVV.

The chain carries TRBV6-6 and TRBJ2-7; D perhaps matches TRBD2 (5 bases). V lost 5 bases to trimming and J lost 3 bases, with 11 bases between them. Germline CDR1 and CDR2: MNHNY and SVGAGI (reference sequence). The CDR3 is made up of 13 amino acids. The CDR3 protein is CASSPSGYYEQYF. Written as DNA, the CDR3 is TGTGCCAGCAGTCCCTCGGGGTACTACGAGCAGTACTTC.

The chain employs TRBV7-9 and TRBJ1-2, with 7 bases aligning to TRBD1. In germline, CDR1 is SEHNR, CDR2 FQNEAQ (reference sequence). The CDR3 has 13 residues. Trimming cost V 5 bases and J 8 bases; bases outside gene matches: 8. The CDR3 region is CASSRDSLSGYTF. In DNA, the CDR3 is TGTGCCAGCAGCCGGGACAGCCTATCCGGCTACACCTTC.

V gene TRBV7-9 combines with J gene TRBJ2-3; 9 positions agree with TRBD2. This CDR3 spans 16 amino acids. With 1 base clipped from V and 9 bases from J, the junction kept 11 bases outside the gene matches. Germline V gene sequence: CDR1 SEHNR, CDR2 FQNEAQ (reference sequence). CDR3 in DNA: TGTGCCAGCAGCTTAGGCAACCTAGCGGGGATGAAGACGCAGTATTTT. It specifies CASSLGNLAGMKTQYF.

The V call is TRBV27, the J call TRBJ1-5; 7 bases agree with TRBD1. Germline assignment: CDR1 MNHEY and CDR2 SMNVEV (reference sequence). This CDR3 has 16 amino acids. V gave up 3 bases and J gave up 3 bases; unmatched junction bases: 8. CDR3 in DNA: TGTGCCAGCAGTTTTAGGGGGCCTGATGTCAATCAGCCCCAGCATTTT. It specifies CASSFRGPDVNQPQHF.

V and J are TRBV11-3 and TRBJ2-7; D possibly corresponds to TRBD1 (5 bases). The CDR3 contains 14 residues. Germline V lookup: CDR1 SGHNT, CDR2 YENEEA. The ends were cut back, 5 bases at V and 6 bases at J, with 17 bases in the middle. DNA of the CDR3: TGTGCCAGCAGCCCTACCGCCTGGGGCCCCGAGCAGTACTTC. Translation gives CASSPTAWGPEQYF.